A single sample is the source of the 18 T cell receptor beta chains below, sequenced in a study of blood T cell repertoires in COVID-19. Some clones are missing from TCRdb's copy, which holds only in-frame ones; the method was immunoSEQ multiplex PCR. The sample comprises 150,000 or so clones, 76% of which are singletons, and 3.5% to 5% rests with the top ten. Source material: peripheral blood. These receptors came from a woman aged 80 or over with active or convalescent COVID-19.

The rearrangement links TRBV7-2 to TRBJ2-3; 9 nucleotides line up with TRBD2. This CDR3 has 17 amino acids. J lost 2 bases, V lost 0 bases, and 6 bases had no gene match. Germline lookup yields CDR1 SGHTA and CDR2 FQGNSA. The CDR3 sequence: CASSLAIAGAFTDTQYF. CDR3 in DNA: TGTGCCAGCAGCTTAGCGATAGCGGGGGCCTTCACAGATACGCAGTATTTT.

This clone came up once. The chain employs TRBV18 and TRBJ2-1, with TRBD1 matching over 9 bases. Germline loops: CDR1 KGHSH, CDR2 LQKENI. The CDR3 covers 15 residues. V shed 8 bases, J shed 1 base, and the junction held 6 bases outside the gene matches. The CDR3 spells CASATGTGSYNEQFF. In DNA, the CDR3 is TGTGCCAGCGCAACCGGGACAGGGTCCTACAATGAGCAGTTCTTC.

This rearrangement joins TRBV7-3 to TRBJ2-3, with D perhaps matching TRBD1 (6 bases). V was shortened by 4 bases and J by 0 bases, with 20 bases between the two germline ends. This CDR3 region has 18 residues. Germline V gives CDR1 SGHTA, CDR2 FQGTGA. The DNA of the CDR3 is TGTGCCAGCAGCTCCAAAGGGGACATCCCGGTCAGCACAGATACGCAGTATTTT. This encodes CASSSKGDIPVSTDTQYF. Using reference TRBV7-3 and TRBJ2-3 for the parts outside the CDR3, the full variable domain is GAGVSQTPSNKVTEKGKYVELRCDPISGHTALYWYRQSLGQGPEFLIYFQGTGAADDSGLPNDRFFAVRPEGSVSTLKIQRTERGDSAVYLCASSSKGDIPVSTDTQYFGPGTRLTVL.

V gene TRBV19 combines with J gene TRBJ1-1; 7 positions agree with TRBD1. Germline CDR1 and CDR2: LNHDA and SQIVND (reference sequence). The CDR3 sequence is 17 residues long. Trimming took 2 bases from V and 0 from J; bases not matched to a gene: 9. The CDR3 sequence: CASSIPVQGGMNTEAFF. For the CDR3, the DNA is TGTGCCAGTAGTATACCAGTTCAGGGGGGTATGAACACTGAAGCTTTCTTT.

The gene calls are TRBV7-9 and TRBJ2-2; a possible D gene is TRBD2 (6 bases). This CDR3 contains 17 residues. Germline V gene sequence: CDR1 SEHNR, CDR2 FQNEAQ (reference sequence). Trimming took off 5 bases at V and 7 bases at J, with 23 bases between the two ends. CDR3 amino acids: CASSRRPTGVAVGELFF. In DNA form, the CDR3 reads TGTGCCAGCAGCCGACGACCAACGGGGGTAGCAGTCGGGGAGCTGTTTTTT.

V is TRBV30 and J is TRBJ2-1; weak D call: TRBD2 (7 bases). This CDR3 has 12 residues. The germline V gene encodes CDR1 GTSNPN and CDR2 SVGIG (reference sequence). V was cut by 2 bases and J by 9 bases, with 11 bases left in between. The CDR3 protein is CAWSWGGGEQFF. CDR3 nucleotides: TGTGCCTGGAGTTGGGGGGGCGGTGAGCAGTTCTTC.

The chain has TRBV5-1 and TRBJ1-5, with TRBD1 matching over 7 bases. This CDR3 is 14 amino acids long. V shed 5 bases, J shed 4 bases, and the junction held 6 bases outside the gene matches. CDR1 and CDR2 from the germline V gene are SGHRS and YFSETQ. CDR3 in amino acids: CASRQTGPNQPQHF. The CDR3 region has the DNA TGCGCCAGCAGGCAGACAGGGCCGAATCAGCCCCAGCATTTT. Variable domain in full (rest from reference TRBV5-1 and TRBJ1-5): KAGVTQTPRYLIKTRGQQVTLSCSPISGHRSVSWYQQTPGQGLQFLFEYFSETQRNKGNFPGRFSGRQFSNSRSEMNVSTLELGDSALYLCASRQTGPNQPQHFGDGTRLSIL.

The genes are TRBV18 and TRBJ1-5; a weak D match, TRBD1 (5 bases). V was cut by 3 bases and J by 2 bases, with 14 bases left in between. Germline lookup yields CDR1 KGHSH and CDR2 LQKENI. The CDR3 extends over 16 amino acids. The CDR3 spells CASSPVRAQGNQPQHF. The CDR3, as DNA: TGTGCCAGCTCACCTGTCAGGGCCCAAGGCAATCAGCCCCAGCATTTT.

The rearrangement joins TRBV2 to TRBJ2-7; 11 bases map to TRBD1. Germline V gene sequence: CDR1 SNHLY, CDR2 FYNNEI. J lost 4 bases, V lost 6 bases, and 8 bases had no gene match. This CDR3 has 15 residues. Here the CDR3 reads CASSPLGTGGYEQYF. The CDR3 DNA is TGTGCCAGCAGCCCTCTCGGGACAGGGGGATACGAGCAGTACTTC. The full variable domain, with the rest looked up from reference TRBV2 and TRBJ2-7, is EPEVTQTPSHQVTQMGQEVILRCVPISNHLYFYWYRQILGQKVEFLVSFYNNEISEKSEIFDDQFSVERPDGSNFTLKIRSTKLEDSAMYFCASSPLGTGGYEQYFGPGTRLTVT.

The chain uses TRBV6-5 and TRBJ1-2; TRBD1 aligns across 9 bases. There are 14 residues in the CDR3. Germline V CDR1 and CDR2: MNHEY, SVGAGI. The V gene end was trimmed by 4 bases and the J gene end by 4 bases; junction bases not matched to a gene: 4. The CDR3 bases are TGTGCCAGCAGTTCAACAGGGGGCGGCTATGGCTACACCTTC. Translated, it gives CASSSTGGGYGYTF.

V gene TRBV4-1 combines with J gene TRBJ1-2; possibly TRBD1 for D (6 bases). The V end was cut by 1 base, the J end by 6 bases, with 6 bases between. The CDR3 consists of 12 residues. Germline-derived CDR1 and CDR2 are MGHRA and YSYEKL. CDR3 DNA sequence: TGCGCCAGCAGCCAAGGGACAGATGGCTACACCTTC. Protein: CASSQGTDGYTF.

The chain combines TRBV28 with TRBJ1-1, with D possibly being TRBD1 (6 bases). Deletions cut 6 bases from V and 1 base from J, with 15 bases between. From germline, CDR1 is MDHEN and CDR2 SYDVKM. The CDR3 consists of 15 residues. Here the CDR3 DNA reads TGTGCCAGCAGCGATTCTACAGGGAGGAACACTGAAGCTTTCTTT. Translating it yields CASSDSTGRNTEAFF.

This sequence joins TRBV6-5 and TRBJ1-5; TRBD1 matches 8 bases. The trim removed 7 bases at V and 1 base at J, leaving 6 bases unmatched. There are 15 residues in the CDR3. The V gene's germline CDR1 is MNHEY and CDR2 SVGAGI. The CDR3 DNA reads TGTGCCAGCATTATGGACAGGGTAAGCAATCAGCCCCAGCATTTT. It encodes CASIMDRVSNQPQHF.

This chain joins TRBV7-3 and TRBJ2-2; maybe TRBD1 (6 bases). This CDR3 contains 16 residues. Trimming took 4 bases from V and 4 from J, leaving 16 bases between them. Germline values: CDR1 SGHTA, CDR2 FQGTGA. The CDR3 nucleotides are TGTGCCAGCAGCTCCAGCCACAGGGTTGGCACCGGGGAGCTGTTTTTT. This encodes CASSSSHRVGTGELFF.

The rearrangement links TRBV5-1 to TRBJ1-2; 7 bases fit TRBD1. This CDR3 contains 15 residues. The J segment lost 5 bases and the V segment lost 0 bases, leaving 7 bases of the junction unmatched. Germline lookup yields CDR1 SGHRS and CDR2 YFSETQ. CDR3 in DNA: TGCGCCAGCAGCTTGGCACTAGCACAGGGGTATGGCTACACCTTC. Translated: CASSLALAQGYGYTF.

The sample holds one count of this clone. The DNA for the CDR3 is TGCGCCAGCAGCCCCGGGACAGGGATTGAAAAACTGTTTTTT. Protein product: CASSPGTGIEKLFF. This rearrangement joins TRBV5-1 to TRBJ1-4; 9 positions match TRBD1. Trimming cost V 4 bases and J 7 bases; bases outside gene matches: 5. CDR1 is SGHRS, CDR2 YFSETQ, per germline. The CDR3 covers 14 residues.

This chain uses TRBV18 with TRBJ1-5, with a tentative D call TRBD1 (5 bases). Germline loops: CDR1 KGHSH, CDR2 LQKENI. CDR3 size: 15 residues. The V end was cut by 6 bases, the J end by 6 bases, with 18 bases between. The CDR3 DNA is TGTGCCAGCTCCCCGGGAGGGGAAGTGAGTCAGCCCCAGCATTTT. This translates into CASSPGGEVSQPQHF.

The chain is built from TRBV2 and TRBJ1-6, with TRBD1 identical over 7 bases. The CDR3 has 15 amino acids. V lost 6 bases, J lost 7 bases, and 9 bases stayed unmatched. Germline loops: CDR1 SNHLY, CDR2 FYNNEI. CDR3 DNA sequence: TGTGCCAGCAGGAAAACAGGGGTGGGGAATTCACCCCTCCACTTT. This translates into CASRKTGVGNSPLHF. Looking up the rest from reference TRBV2 and TRBJ1-6 gives the full variable domain: EPEVTQTPSHQVTQMGQEVILRCVPISNHLYFYWYRQILGQKVEFLVSFYNNEISEKSEIFDDQFSVERPDGSNFTLKIRSTKLEDSAMYFCASRKTGVGNSPLHFGNGTRLTVT.